This TCR beta chain was identified in a study of blood T cell repertoires in COVID-19. At the level of the study: COVID-19 samples from acute and convalescent phases originated in the United States, Italy and Spain. PBMCs, B-cell-depleted T cells, or T cells were the source of the cDNA or gDNA that made up the material.

Participants were aged about 18 to 100 years, lived in over 20 US areas, and enrolled virtually. Original processing notes: Cell counts per sample came from amplifying reference gene primers. Repertoires were generated with immunoSEQ multiplex PCR, while TCRdb's copy carries only in-frame clones and drops some. V and J calls and clone size follow that table, whereas D and trimming were derived from the DNA. The data show roughly 220,000 clones, 80% to 90% seen once. CDR3 size: 15 residues. Unmatched junction bases numbered 5, after V lost 5 bases and J lost 6 bases. Per the germline V gene, CDR1 is LGHDT and CDR2 is YNNKEL (reference sequence).

The sequenced material came from PBMCs or T cells enriched from blood (not recorded which). The rearrangement joins TRBV3-1 (or the pseudogene TRBV3-2) to TRBJ1-6; TRBD1 agrees at 9 bases. The sequence came from a woman in her late teens or twenties in a cohort exposed to, infected with or recovered from COVID-19 (not recorded which). The CDR3 spells CASSAQGALNSPLHF. The CDR3 DNA sequence: TGTGCCAGCAGCGCACAGGGGGCTCTTAATTCACCCCTCCACTTT.